This T cell receptor (beta chain) was profiled in a study of T cell repertoires in cytomegalovirus infection. Study information: Indications of both CMV infection and matching HLA type were provided by public TCR beta signatures.

TCRdb reprocessed the reads with MiXCR, giving one entry per CDR3 protein. Among a few hundred thousand distinct CDR3 sequences listed, about 18% were seen once. The sample holds a few counts of this clonotype. CDR1 and CDR2 from the germline V gene are DFQATT and SNEGSKA (reference sequence). V shed 6 bases and J shed 5 bases, with 10 bases lying between them. The CDR3 is 11 residues long. Sequences were obtained from CD8+ T cells from PBMCs. This TCR came from a human donor in good health (CMV status not recorded). Some clones in this sample may be carry-over from other donors' samples. This rearrangement joins TRBV20-1 to TRBJ2-5; D unresolved. The CDR3 bases are TGCAGTGCCCTCTTCTCGGAGACCCAGTACTTC. Translated, it gives CSALFSETQYF.